The rows below give T cell receptor beta chains drawn from one sample of a study of blood T cell repertoires in COVID-19. The data were produced by immunoSEQ multiplex PCR, yet TCRdb's version contains in-frame clones alone and is incomplete. The table shows 75,000 to 100,000 clones, with approximately 91% occurring only once. Source material: peripheral blood. These receptors were obtained from a man between 70 and 80 years old with acute or convalescent COVID-19. CDR3s include the opening cysteine and the closing phenylalanine or tryptophan. D genes are given only for firm matches. The size field is filled for only some rows; it gives once, few, many or a size class.

clone size | D gene | J gene | V gene | CDR3 protein | CDR3 DNA
once | TRBD1 | TRBJ2-1 | TRBV10-1 | CASSNTGGAEQFF | TGCGCCAGCAGCAACACAGGGGGAGCTGAGCAGTTCTTC
NA | NA | TRBJ2-6 | TRBV10-2 | CASSEFGQFLSGANVLTF | TGCGCCAGCAGTGAGTTCGGACAGTTTCTCTCTGGGGCCAACGTCCTGACTTTC
NA | NA | TRBJ2-7 | TRBV5-6 | CASSLVRAHEQYF | TGTGCCAGCAGCTTGGTCAGGGCGCACGAGCAGTACTTC
NA | NA | TRBJ2-7 | TRBV30 | CAWSLGRGRFYEQYF | TGTGCCTGGAGTCTTGGCAGGGGAAGGTTCTACGAGCAGTACTTC
once | TRBD1 | TRBJ2-7 | TRBV28 | CASSTPGQGTYEQYF | TGTGCCAGCAGCACGCCGGGACAGGGAACCTACGAGCAGTACTTC
NA | TRBD1 | TRBJ2-7 | TRBV24-1 | CATSEVGTADYEQYF | TGTGCCACCAGTGAAGTAGGGACAGCAGACTACGAGCAGTACTTC
once | NA | TRBJ2-7 | TRBV9 | CASSRGQGGLGYEQYF | TGTGCCAGCAGCCGTGGACAGGGAGGGTTGGGTTACGAGCAGTACTTC
NA | TRBD1 | TRBJ1-5 | TRBV2 | CATGGENQPQHF | TGTGCCACAGGGGGCGAGAATCAGCCCCAGCATTTT
NA | NA | TRBJ1-1 | TRBV28 | CASRAGSSNTEAFF | TGTGCCAGCAGGGCAGGTAGTTCGAACACTGAAGCTTTCTTT
NA | NA | TRBJ2-5 | TRBV24-1 | CATSDPGQLGETQYF | TGTGCCACCAGTGACCCCGGACAGTTAGGCGAGACCCAGTACTTC
NA | NA | TRBJ1-5 | TRBV3-1/TRBV3-2 | CASSQVSSNQPQHF | TGTGCCAGCAGCCAAGTCTCCAGCAATCAGCCCCAGCATTTT
once | TRBD2 | TRBJ2-1 | TRBV19 | CASTGTSGSTYNEQFF | TGTGCCAGTACCGGGACTAGCGGGAGCACCTACAATGAGCAGTTCTTC
NA | TRBD1 | TRBJ1-6 | TRBV7-2 | CASSSAYRGGSPLHF | TGTGCCAGCAGCTCAGCCTACAGGGGTGGTTCACCCCTCCACTTT
NA | NA | TRBJ1-2 | TRBV6-2/TRBV6-3 | CASSFLADTYGYTF | TGTGCCAGCAGTTTCTTGGCAGACACCTATGGCTACACCTTC
NA | NA | TRBJ2-4 | TRBV10-3 | CAISDRGENIQYF | TGTGCCATCAGTGACAGGGGGGAAAACATTCAGTACTTC
NA | TRBD1 | TRBJ1-1 | TRBV6-2/TRBV6-3 | CASSFRNRQGAQTEAFF | TGTGCCAGCAGTTTCCGGAATCGACAGGGGGCGCAAACTGAAGCTTTCTTT
NA | NA | TRBJ2-7 | TRBV29-1 | CSVVGSYEQYF | TGCAGCGTTGTCGGCTCCTACGAGCAGTACTTC